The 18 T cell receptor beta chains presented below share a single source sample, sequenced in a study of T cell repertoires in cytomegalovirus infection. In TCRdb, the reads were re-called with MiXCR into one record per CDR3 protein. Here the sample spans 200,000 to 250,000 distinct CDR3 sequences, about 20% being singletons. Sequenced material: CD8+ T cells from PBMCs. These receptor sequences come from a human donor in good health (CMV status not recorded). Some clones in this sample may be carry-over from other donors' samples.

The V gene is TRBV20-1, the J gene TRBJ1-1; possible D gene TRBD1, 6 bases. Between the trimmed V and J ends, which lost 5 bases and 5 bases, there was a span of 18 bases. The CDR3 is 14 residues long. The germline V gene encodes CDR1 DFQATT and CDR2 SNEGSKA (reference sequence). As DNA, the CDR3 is TGCAGTGCTCTCACTATACAGGGTGGAACTGAAGCTTTCTTT. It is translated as CSALTIQGGTEAFF.

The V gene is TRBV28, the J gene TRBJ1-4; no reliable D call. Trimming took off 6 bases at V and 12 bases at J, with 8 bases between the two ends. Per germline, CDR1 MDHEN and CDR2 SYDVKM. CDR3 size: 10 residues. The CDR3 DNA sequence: TGTGCCAGCAGAGGGAGTCAACTGTTTTTT. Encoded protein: CASRGSQLFF.

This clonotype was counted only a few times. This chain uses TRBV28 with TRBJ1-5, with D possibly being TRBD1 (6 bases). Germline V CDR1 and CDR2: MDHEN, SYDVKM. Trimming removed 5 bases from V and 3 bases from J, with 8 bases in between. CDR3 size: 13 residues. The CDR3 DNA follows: TGTGCCAGCAGTAGGACAGACAATCAGCCCCAGCATTTT. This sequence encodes CASSRTDNQPQHF.

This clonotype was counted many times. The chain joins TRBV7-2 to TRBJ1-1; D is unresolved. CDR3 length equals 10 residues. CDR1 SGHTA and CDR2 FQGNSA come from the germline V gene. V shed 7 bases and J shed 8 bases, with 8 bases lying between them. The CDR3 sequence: CASNGVEAFF. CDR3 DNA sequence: TGTGCCAGCAACGGGGTAGAAGCTTTCTTT. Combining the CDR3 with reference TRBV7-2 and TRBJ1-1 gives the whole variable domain GAGVSQSPSNKVTEKGKDVELRCDPISGHTALYWYRQSLGQGLEFLIYFQGNSAPDKSGLPSDRFSAERTGGSVSTLTIQRTQQEDSAVYLCASNGVEAFFGQGTRLTVV.

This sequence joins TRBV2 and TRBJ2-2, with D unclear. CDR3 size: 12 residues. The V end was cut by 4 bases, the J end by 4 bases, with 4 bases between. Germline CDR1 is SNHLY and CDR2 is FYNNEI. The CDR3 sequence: CASSGSTGELFF. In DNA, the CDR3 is TGTGCCAGCAGTGGCAGCACCGGGGAGCTGTTTTTT.

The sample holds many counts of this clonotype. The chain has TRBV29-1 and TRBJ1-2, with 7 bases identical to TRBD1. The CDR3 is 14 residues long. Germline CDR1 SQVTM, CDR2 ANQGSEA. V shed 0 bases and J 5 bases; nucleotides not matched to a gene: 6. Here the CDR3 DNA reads TGCAGCGTTGAAGAACCAGGGGGTTTTTATGGCTACACCTTC. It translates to CSVEEPGGFYGYTF.

The DNA for the CDR3 is TGTGCCAGCAGTTACACCGAGTACAGGGGAAACTATGGCTACACCTTC. It specifies CASSYTEYRGNYGYTF. The genes are TRBV6-2 or TRBV6-3 and TRBJ1-2, with 7 bases lining up with TRBD1. The J segment lost 2 bases and the V segment lost 2 bases, leaving 8 bases of the junction unmatched. The CDR3 runs to 16 residues. Germline CDR1 and CDR2: MNHEY and SVGEGT.

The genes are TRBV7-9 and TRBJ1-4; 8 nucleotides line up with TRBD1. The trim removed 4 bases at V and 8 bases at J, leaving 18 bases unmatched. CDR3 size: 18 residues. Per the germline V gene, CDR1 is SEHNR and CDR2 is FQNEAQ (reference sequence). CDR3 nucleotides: TGTGCCAGCAGCTCCCCGGACAGGGAGGCGAGCTTAAGGGAAAAACTGTTTTTT. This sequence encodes CASSSPDREASLREKLFF.

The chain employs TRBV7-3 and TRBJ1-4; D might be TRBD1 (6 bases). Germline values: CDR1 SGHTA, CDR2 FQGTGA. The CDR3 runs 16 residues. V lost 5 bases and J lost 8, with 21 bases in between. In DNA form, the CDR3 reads TGTGCCAGCAGCAAAAAACGGACAGATTCCCGCGAAAAACTGTTTTTT. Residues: CASSKKRTDSREKLFF.

In nucleotides, the CDR3 is TGTGCCAGCAGTGAAGGACTAGCAATCACAGATACGCAGTATTTT. Protein product: CASSEGLAITDTQYF. The rearrangement joins TRBV2 to TRBJ2-3, with 7 bases matching TRBD2. Germline V gene lookup returns CDR1 SNHLY and CDR2 FYNNEI. The junction had 3 bases not matched to a gene; V was cut back by 1 base and J by 2 bases. The CDR3 totals 15 residues. The full variable domain, with the rest looked up from reference TRBV2 and TRBJ2-3, is EPEVTQTPSHQVTQMGQEVILRCVPISNHLYFYWYRQILGQKVEFLVSFYNNEISEKSEIFDDQFSVERPDGSNFTLKIRSTKLEDSAMYFCASSEGLAITDTQYFGPGTRLTVL.

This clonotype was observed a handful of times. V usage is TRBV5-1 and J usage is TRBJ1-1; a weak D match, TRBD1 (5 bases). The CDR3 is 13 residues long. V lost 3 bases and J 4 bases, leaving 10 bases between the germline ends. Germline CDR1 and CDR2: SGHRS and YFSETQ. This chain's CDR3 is CASSSGTSTEAFF. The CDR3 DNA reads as TGCGCCAGCAGCTCAGGGACGTCCACTGAAGCTTTCTTT.

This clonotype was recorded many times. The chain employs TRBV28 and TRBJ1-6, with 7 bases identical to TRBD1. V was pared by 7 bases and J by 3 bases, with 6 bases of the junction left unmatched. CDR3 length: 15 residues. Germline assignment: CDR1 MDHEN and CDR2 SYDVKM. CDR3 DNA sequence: TGTGCCAGCAACATCCGGACAGGCTATAATTCACCCCTCCACTTT. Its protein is CASNIRTGYNSPLHF.

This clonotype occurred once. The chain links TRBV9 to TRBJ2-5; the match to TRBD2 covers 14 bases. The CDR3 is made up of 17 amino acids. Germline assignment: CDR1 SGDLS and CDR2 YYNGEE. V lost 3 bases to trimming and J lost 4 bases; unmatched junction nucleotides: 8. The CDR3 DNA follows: TGTGCCAGCAGCGCCAGTCGGGGGACTAGCGGGGGAGAGACCCAGTACTTC. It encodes CASSASRGTSGGETQYF. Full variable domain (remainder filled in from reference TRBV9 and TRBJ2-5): DSGVTQTPKHLITATGQRVTLRCSPRSGDLSVYWYQQSLDQGLQFLIQYYNGEERAKGNILERFSAQQFPDLHSELNLSSLELGDSALYFCASSASRGTSGGETQYFGPGTRLLVL.

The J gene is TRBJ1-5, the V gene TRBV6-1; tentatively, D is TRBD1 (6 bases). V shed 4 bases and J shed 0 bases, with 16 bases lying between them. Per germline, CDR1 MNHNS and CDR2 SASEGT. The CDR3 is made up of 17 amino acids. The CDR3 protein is CASSAPRGQGSNQPQHF. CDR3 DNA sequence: TGTGCCAGCAGTGCCCCTCGGGGGCAGGGTAGCAATCAGCCCCAGCATTTT.

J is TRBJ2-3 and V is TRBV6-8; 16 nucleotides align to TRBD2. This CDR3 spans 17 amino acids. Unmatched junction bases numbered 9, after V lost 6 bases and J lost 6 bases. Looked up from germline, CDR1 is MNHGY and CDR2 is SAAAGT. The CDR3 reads CASSPLGTSGGADTQYF. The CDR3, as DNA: TGTGCCAGCAGCCCACTCGGGACTAGCGGGGGGGCGGATACGCAGTATTTT.

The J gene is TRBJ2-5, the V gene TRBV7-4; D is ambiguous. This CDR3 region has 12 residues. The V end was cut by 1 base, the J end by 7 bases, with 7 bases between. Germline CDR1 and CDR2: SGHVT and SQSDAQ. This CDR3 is CASSLEGVTQYF. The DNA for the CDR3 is TGTGCCAGCAGCTTAGAAGGTGTGACCCAGTACTTC.

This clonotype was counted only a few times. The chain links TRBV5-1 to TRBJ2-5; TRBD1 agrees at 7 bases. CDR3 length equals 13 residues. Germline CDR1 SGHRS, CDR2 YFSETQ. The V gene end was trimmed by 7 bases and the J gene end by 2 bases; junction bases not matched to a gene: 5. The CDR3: CASGPGQQETQYF. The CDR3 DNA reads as TGCGCCAGCGGCCCGGGACAGCAAGAGACCCAGTACTTC.

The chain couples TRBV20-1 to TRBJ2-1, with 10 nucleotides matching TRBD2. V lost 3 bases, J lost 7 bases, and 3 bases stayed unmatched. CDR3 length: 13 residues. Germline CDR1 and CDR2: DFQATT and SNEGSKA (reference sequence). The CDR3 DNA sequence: TGCAGTGCTAGCCTAGCGGGGGAAAATGAGCAGTTCTTC. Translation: CSASLAGENEQFF.